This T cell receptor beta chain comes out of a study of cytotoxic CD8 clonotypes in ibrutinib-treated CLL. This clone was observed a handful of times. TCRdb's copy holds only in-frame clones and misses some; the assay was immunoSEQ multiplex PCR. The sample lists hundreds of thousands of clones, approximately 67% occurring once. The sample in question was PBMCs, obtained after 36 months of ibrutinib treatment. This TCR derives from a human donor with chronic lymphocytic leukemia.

The CDR3 loop reads CASSLGRGVYGYTF. In nucleotides, the CDR3 is TGCGCCAGCAGCCTGGGCCGGGGCGTCTATGGCTACACCTTC. V is TRBV4-1 and J is TRBJ1-2; maybe TRBD1 (5 bases). Germline CDR1 MGHRA, CDR2 YSYEKL. This CDR3 has 14 amino acids. V was shortened by 4 bases and J by 4 bases, with 13 bases between the two germline ends.